One sample yielded the 31 T cell receptor beta chains listed below, sequenced in a study of control samples from healthy donors and cancer patients. The assay was immunoSEQ multiplex PCR, and TCRdb's table has in-frame clones only and misses some. This table holds roughly 80,000 clones, nearly 90% found once. Sequencing was performed on blood. The receptors come from a man in his forties or fifties in good health.

V is TRBV19 and J is TRBJ2-1; TRBD2 is a possible D gene (5 bases). The V end was cut by 5 bases, the J end by 0 bases, with 11 bases between. Germline loops: CDR1 LNHDA, CDR2 SQIVND (reference sequence). This CDR3 contains 15 residues. The CDR3 here is CASSQTRNSYNEQFF. The CDR3 DNA follows: TGTGCCAGTAGTCAAACTAGAAACTCCTACAATGAGCAGTTCTTC.

This clone was seen only a few times. The V and J genes are TRBV7-3 and TRBJ2-5; perhaps TRBD2 as D (7 bases). Germline CDR1 is SGHTA and CDR2 is FQGTGA. This CDR3 region has 15 residues. Trimming cost V 5 bases and J 3 bases, with 16 bases left between them. The CDR3 spells CASSPRGGGEETQYF. The CDR3 DNA reads as TGTGCCAGCAGCCCCCGAGGGGGGGGAGAAGAGACCCAGTACTTC.

Regarding this clone: Within the sample, other DNA sequences also encode this same CDR3. V and J are TRBV19 and TRBJ2-1, with 10 bases aligning to TRBD1. Trimming cost V 5 bases and J 2 bases; bases outside gene matches: 3. The CDR3 spans 15 residues. Germline loops: CDR1 LNHDA, CDR2 SQIVND (reference sequence). The CDR3 DNA reads as TGTGCCAGTAGTTGGGACAGGGGCCCCTACAATGAGCAGTTCTTC. This codes for CASSWDRGPYNEQFF.

The chain recombines TRBV5-5 with TRBJ2-7; D not resolved. The CDR3 sequence is 13 residues long. Germline values: CDR1 SGHKS, CDR2 YYEKEE (reference sequence). The V and J ends lost 0 bases and 4 bases respectively, with 8 bases between them. This chain's CDR3 is CASSLGRWYEQYF. The CDR3, as DNA: TGTGCCAGCAGCTTGGGCCGGTGGTACGAGCAGTACTTC.

The chain has TRBV6-5 and TRBJ2-2, with TRBD1 matching over 7 bases. This CDR3 comprises 13 residues. The germline gives CDR1 MNHEY, CDR2 SVGAGI. Trimming took 5 bases from V and 5 from J; bases not matched to a gene: 2. Here the CDR3 reads CASSRQGTGELFF. The DNA for the CDR3 is TGTGCCAGCAGTAGACAGGGAACCGGGGAGCTGTTTTTT.

The V and J genes are TRBV2 and TRBJ2-1; possible D gene TRBD1, 6 bases. Germline V gene lookup returns CDR1 SNHLY and CDR2 FYNNEI. CDR3 length: 17 amino acids. The V gene lost 8 bases and the J gene lost 2 bases, with 22 bases spanning the gap. The CDR3 reads CASAYRARVSTYNEQFF. The CDR3, as DNA: TGTGCCAGCGCGTACAGGGCTAGGGTTAGCACCTACAATGAGCAGTTCTTC.

V usage is TRBV19 and J usage is TRBJ1-2, with D possibly matching TRBD1 (5 bases). The CDR3 runs to 16 residues. CDR1 LNHDA and CDR2 SQIVND come from the germline V gene (reference sequence). The V end lost 3 bases, the J end lost 7 bases, and 21 bases lay between the germline ends. For the CDR3, the DNA is TGTGCCAGTAGTATCGTCCCCACCACAGGCGATAGTGGCTACACCTTC. Translated: CASSIVPTTGDSGYTF.

The chain has TRBV5-1 and TRBJ1-1; no clear D. This CDR3 is 14 amino acids long. V was shortened by 0 bases and J by 3 bases, with 9 bases between the two germline ends. Germline CDR1 is SGHRS and CDR2 is YFSETQ. The CDR3 is CASSLASTDTEAFF. The CDR3 bases are TGCGCCAGCAGCTTGGCTTCCACTGACACTGAAGCTTTCTTT.

This clone was recorded only once. This chain joins TRBV29-1 and TRBJ1-5, with a tentative D call TRBD1 (6 bases). Germline V gene lookup returns CDR1 SQVTM and CDR2 ANQGSEA. This CDR3 region has 13 residues. Trimming removed 8 bases from V and 6 bases from J, with 17 bases in between. The CDR3: CSFSWGAGQPQHF. The DNA for the CDR3 is TGCAGCTTCTCATGGGGGGCAGGTCAGCCCCAGCATTTT.

CDR3 protein: CASRRGLNQPQHF. The CDR3 nucleotides read TGTGCCAGCAGAAGGGGGCTCAATCAGCCCCAGCATTTT. The chain has TRBV12-3 or TRBV12-4 and TRBJ1-5; 7 bases align to TRBD1. The CDR3 has 13 amino acids. J lost 3 bases, V lost 6 bases, and 2 bases had no gene match.

V gene TRBV6-1 combines with J gene TRBJ2-5, with D possibly being TRBD1 (6 bases). V lost 3 bases and J lost 5, with 19 bases in between. In germline, CDR1 is MNHNS, CDR2 SASEGT. The CDR3 consists of 16 residues. The CDR3 sequence: CASSDGYRDVRETQYF. The CDR3 DNA sequence: TGTGCCAGCAGTGACGGCTACAGGGACGTTCGTGAGACCCAGTACTTC.

The genes are TRBV5-4 and TRBJ1-1; a possible D gene is TRBD1 (5 bases). Per the germline V gene, CDR1 is SGHNT and CDR2 is YYREEE (reference sequence). The CDR3 has 16 amino acids. Trimming took off 1 base at V and 0 bases at J, with 13 bases between the two ends. The CDR3 loop reads CASSLRGGRLNTEAFF. The DNA for the CDR3 is TGTGCCAGCAGCTTGAGGGGAGGACGATTGAACACTGAAGCTTTCTTT.

This rearrangement joins TRBV7-6 to TRBJ2-1; D not certain. This CDR3 contains 16 residues. The germline V gene has CDR1 SGHVS and CDR2 FNYEAQ. V lost 2 bases to trimming and J lost 2 bases, with 13 bases between them. The CDR3: CASSLSPAGTYNEQFF. CDR3 in DNA: TGTGCCAGCAGCTTAAGCCCGGCAGGAACCTACAATGAGCAGTTCTTC.

The chain is built from TRBV19 and TRBJ1-4; 8 bases fit TRBD1. V lost 7 bases to trimming and J lost 4 bases; unmatched junction nucleotides: 8. The germline V gene encodes CDR1 LNHDA and CDR2 SQIVND (reference sequence). This CDR3 comprises 15 residues. CDR3 coding DNA: TGTGCCAGTACCAGACAGGGGCTATATAATGAAAAACTGTTTTTT. Amino acid sequence: CASTRQGLYNEKLFF.

V usage is TRBV10-2 and J usage is TRBJ1-2, with D unclear. Germline V gene lookup returns CDR1 WSHSY and CDR2 SAAADI. The length of the CDR3 is 15 residues. Trimming took off 2 bases at V and 5 bases at J, with 15 bases between the two ends. The CDR3 bases are TGCGCCAGCAGTGAGACACTCGGAACAGTATATGGCTACACCTTC. Its protein product is CASSETLGTVYGYTF.

J is TRBJ2-1 and V is TRBV19; 12 nucleotides align to TRBD2. Per the germline V gene, CDR1 is LNHDA and CDR2 is SQIVND (reference sequence). V was clipped by 2 bases and J by 7 bases; unmatched bases: 3. The CDR3 is 15 amino acids. CDR3 coding DNA: TGTGCCAGTAGTATACTAGCGGGGGGGCCTAATGAGCAGTTCTTC. This sequence encodes CASSILAGGPNEQFF.

The rearrangement joins TRBV27 to TRBJ2-3; D gene unclear. The CDR3 totals 13 residues. The V gene's germline CDR1 is MNHEY and CDR2 SMNVEV (reference sequence). Trimming shortened V by 5 bases and J by 2 bases, and 8 bases separated the two germline ends. The CDR3 DNA reads as TGTGCCAGCAGTCCCCATCACACAGATACGCAGTATTTT. The encoded protein is CASSPHHTDTQYF.

The chain couples TRBV2 to TRBJ2-7, with a possible D match to TRBD1 (7 bases). Trimming removed 6 bases from V and 5 bases from J, with 20 bases in between. The CDR3 spans 15 residues. Germline V lookup: CDR1 SNHLY, CDR2 FYNNEI. CDR3 residues: CASRPRGGGADEQYF. The CDR3 coding sequence is TGTGCCAGCAGGCCCCGTGGAGGGGGCGCAGACGAGCAGTACTTC.

The V call is TRBV7-8, the J call TRBJ2-7, with a tentative D call TRBD2 (5 bases). CDR1 and CDR2 (germline): SGHVS, FQNEAQ. The germline V and J ends were trimmed by 2 bases and 0 bases, with 5 bases remaining between them. CDR3 length equals 13 residues. The CDR3 DNA is TGTGCCAGCAGCTTAACTAGCTCCTACGAGCAGTACTTC. It is translated as CASSLTSSYEQYF.

This chain connects TRBV7-8 to TRBJ1-2; perhaps TRBD1 as D (5 bases). CDR1 is SGHVS, CDR2 FQNEAQ, per germline. Trimming left V 1 base short and J 7 bases short, with 7 bases between. The CDR3 contains 12 residues. CDR3 DNA sequence: TGTGCCAGCAGCTTAGTGGGGGTTGGCTACACCTTC. Translating gives CASSLVGVGYTF.

The chain couples TRBV28 to TRBJ2-3; D perhaps matches TRBD2 (6 bases). CDR3 length equals 16 residues. CDR1 is MDHEN and CDR2 is SYDVKM in the germline V gene. V lost 5 bases and J lost 3, with 18 bases in between. CDR3 region: CASSRLSLEGTDTQYF. In DNA form, the CDR3 reads TGTGCCAGCAGTAGACTAAGCTTGGAGGGTACAGATACGCAGTATTTT.

This chain uses TRBV7-9 with TRBJ1-2; no clear D gene. CDR3 length equals 13 residues. Looked up from germline, CDR1 is SEHNR and CDR2 is FQNEAQ (reference sequence). Trimming shortened V by 0 bases and J by 7 bases, and 9 bases separated the two germline ends. CDR3 sequence (DNA): TGTGCCAGCAGCTTAGCGCGAGGCGTTGGCTACACCTTC. Translating gives CASSLARGVGYTF.

Here the CDR3 reads CASSLTSGGYNEQFF. The CDR3 nucleotides are TGTGCCAGCAGCTTGACTAGCGGGGGTTACAATGAGCAGTTCTTC. The chain uses TRBV7-6 and TRBJ2-1; 12 nucleotides match TRBD2. The V segment lost 3 bases and the J segment 4 bases; nucleotides outside the gene matches: 1. The CDR3 is 15 amino acids. In germline, CDR1 is SGHVS, CDR2 FNYEAQ.

The chain combines TRBV5-1 with TRBJ2-2, with TRBD2 matching over 10 bases. CDR1 is SGHRS, CDR2 YFSETQ, per germline. This CDR3 is built from 16 residues. Losses at the gene ends were 5 bases for V and 3 bases for J; bases not matched to a gene: 7. CDR3 nucleotide sequence: TGCGCCAGCAGTCTTACTCTAGCGGGGGACACCGGGGAGCTGTTTTTT. This gives the protein CASSLTLAGDTGELFF.

V is TRBV6-5 and J is TRBJ1-1, with D hard to call. The CDR3 length is 12 residues. Germline values: CDR1 MNHEY, CDR2 SVGAGI. Trimming left V 7 bases short and J 1 base short, with 7 bases between. The CDR3 loop is CASKVGNTEAFF. The DNA of the CDR3 is TGTGCCAGCAAGGTAGGGAACACTGAAGCTTTCTTT.

The V gene is TRBV7-8, the J gene TRBJ2-5; 7 bases fit TRBD2. The J segment lost 3 bases and the V segment lost 1 base, leaving 14 bases of the junction unmatched. The germline V gene has CDR1 SGHVS and CDR2 FQNEAQ. The CDR3 runs to 18 residues. DNA for the CDR3: TGTGCCAGCAGCTTAGGACCGTTGCGGGGAGGGGTGGAAGAGACCCAGTACTTC. Translating it yields CASSLGPLRGGVEETQYF.

V gene TRBV29-1 combines with J gene TRBJ2-2; no reliable D call. The germline V gene has CDR1 SQVTM and CDR2 ANQGSEA. The ends were cut back, 6 bases at V and 2 bases at J, with 16 bases in the middle. This CDR3 contains 15 residues. CDR3 in amino acids: CSVSQVVGNTGELFF. CDR3 DNA: TGCAGCGTCTCCCAAGTGGTAGGAAACACCGGGGAGCTGTTTTTT.

This clone appeared a single time. The rearrangement uses TRBV10-1 and TRBJ2-7, with D perhaps matching TRBD2 (6 bases). The CDR3 covers 13 residues. CDR1 and CDR2 from the germline V gene are WNHNN and SYGVQD (reference sequence). The V end lost 6 bases, the J end lost 2 bases, and 11 bases lay between the germline ends. CDR3 DNA sequence: TGCGCCAGCAGCGGGGGAAGAACCTACGAGCAGTACTTC. It translates to CASSGGRTYEQYF.

This chain joins TRBV5-4 and TRBJ2-5, with unresolved D. The germline gives CDR1 SGHNT, CDR2 YYREEE (reference sequence). The CDR3 consists of 12 residues. V lost 1 base and J 2 bases, leaving 3 bases between the germline ends. CDR3 sequence reads: CASSLPQETQYF. The CDR3 nucleotides read TGTGCCAGCAGCTTGCCTCAAGAGACCCAGTACTTC. Full variable domain (missing parts from reference TRBV5-4 and TRBJ2-5): ETGVTQSPTHLIKTRGQQVTLRCSSQSGHNTVSWYQQALGQGPQFIFQYYREEENGRGNFPPRFSGLQFPNYSSELNVNALELDDSALYLCASSLPQETQYFGPGTRLLVL.

This clone appeared a single time. The chain uses TRBV5-1 and TRBJ2-3; possibly TRBD2 for D (5 bases). Deletions cut 5 bases from V and 2 bases from J, with 12 bases between. There are 14 residues in the CDR3. Germline V lookup: CDR1 SGHRS, CDR2 YFSETQ. CDR3 sequence (DNA): TGCGCCAGCAGTTCGGACTCACCCACAGATACGCAGTATTTT. Translated, it gives CASSSDSPTDTQYF.

This clone has only a few counts. This chain joins TRBV5-1 and TRBJ1-4, with D uncertain. V lost 7 bases and J lost 8, with 21 bases in between. This CDR3 region has 15 residues. CDR1 and CDR2 (germline): SGHRS, YFSETQ. Here the CDR3 reads CASPAPEPTPEKLFF. The CDR3 DNA is TGCGCCAGCCCCGCCCCCGAGCCCACCCCCGAAAAACTGTTTTTT.